The TCR beta chain described here comes from a study of T cells after yellow fever vaccination. Study-wide points: Just a small share of clonotypes turned up in the CD4 compartment as well as the CD8 compartment.

TCRdb reanalysed the 5' RACE reads using MiXCR and keeps one entry per CDR3 protein. The data contain fewer than 350,000 distinct CDR3 sequences, around 3.6% of them singletons. This clonotype was found a few times. Its target is not known. The length of the CDR3 is 12 residues. Germline V CDR1 and CDR2: SQVTM, ANQGSEA. With 6 bases removed from V and 4 bases from J, the gap between germline ends came to 10 bases. This chain connects TRBV29-1 to TRBJ1-5, with D hard to call. The sequencing used PBMCs, collected on the day of the yellow fever booster vaccination. This clonotype was obtained from a man younger than 30 who received the YFV17D yellow fever vaccine. CDR3 in amino acids: CSVQAGNQPQHF. In DNA, the CDR3 is TGCAGCGTCCAGGCGGGGAATCAGCCCCAGCATTTT.